These 16 T cell receptor beta chains originate from one sample sequenced in a study of shared clonotypes between healthy human individuals. Using immunoSEQ multiplex PCR, the repertoire was profiled, and TCRdb retains in-frame clones only, with some absent. The table has 600,000 to 800,000 clones, 55% to 75% seen once; the top ten hold about 1.7%. Sequenced sample: memory CD4+ T cells sorted from blood. The subset is: CD45RA-negative fraction. These receptors were taken from a woman between 25 and 40 years old in good health.

The table lists this clone with many counts. The chain is built from TRBV7-9 and TRBJ1-1, with 9 bases matching TRBD1. J was trimmed by 3 bases and V by 6 bases; bases with no gene match: 8. CDR1 and CDR2 from the germline V gene are SEHNR and FQNEAQ (reference sequence). The length of the CDR3 is 15 residues. This chain's CDR3 is CASSSYRGRDTEAFF. CDR3 sequence (DNA): TGTGCCAGCAGTTCATACAGGGGGCGAGACACTGAAGCTTTCTTT.

This clone came up a few times. This chain uses TRBV20-1 with TRBJ1-5; D unclear. Between the trimmed V and J ends, which lost 3 bases and 7 bases, there was a span of 7 bases. This CDR3 is 11 amino acids long. Germline CDR1 and CDR2: DFQATT and SNEGSKA (reference sequence). CDR3 region: CSASVSQPQHF. DNA for the CDR3: TGCAGTGCTAGTGTATCCCAGCCCCAGCATTTT.

The chain recombines TRBV6-1 with TRBJ1-5; 7 bases are shared with TRBD1. The trim removed 4 bases at V and 4 bases at J, leaving 10 bases unmatched. The CDR3 is made up of 16 amino acids. CDR1 MNHNS and CDR2 SASEGT come from the germline V gene. Here the CDR3 DNA reads TGTGCCAGCAGTGTGAACCGACAGGGACTGAATCAGCCCCAGCATTTT. Translation gives CASSVNRQGLNQPQHF.

The chain uses TRBV7-9 and TRBJ2-7; TRBD1 aligns across 7 bases. With 5 bases clipped from V and 4 bases from J, the junction kept 11 bases outside the gene matches. Germline V CDR1 and CDR2: SEHNR, FQNEAQ (reference sequence). The length of the CDR3 is 15 residues. In DNA, the CDR3 is TGTGCCAGCAGCCCACAGACAGGGTGGGATTACGAGCAGTACTTC. Translated: CASSPQTGWDYEQYF.

This sequence joins TRBV7-4 and TRBJ1-5, with D possibly being TRBD1 (5 bases). V was pared by 5 bases and J by 5 bases, with 7 bases between. Per germline, CDR1 SGHVT and CDR2 SQSDAQ. The CDR3 has 12 amino acids. The CDR3 sequence is CASSGTHQPQHF. CDR3 DNA sequence: TGTGCCAGCAGCGGGACTCATCAGCCCCAGCATTTT. Together with reference TRBV7-4 and TRBJ1-5, the CDR3 gives the full variable domain: GAGVSQSPRYKVAKRGRDVALRCDSISGHVTLYWYRQTLGQGSEVLTYSQSDAQRDKSGRPSGRFSAERPERSVSTLKIQRTEQGDSAVYLCASSGTHQPQHFGDGTRLSIL.

This rearrangement joins TRBV10-2 to TRBJ2-7; perhaps TRBD2 as D (5 bases). The V gene lost 1 base and the J gene lost 6 bases, with 13 bases spanning the gap. Germline CDR1 and CDR2: WSHSY and SAAADI. This CDR3 is 14 amino acids long. The DNA for the CDR3 is TGCGCCAGCAGTGAGTGGACTGCGTTGAGCGAGCAGTACTTC. It codes for CASSEWTALSEQYF.

This clone was observed a single time. CDR3 DNA: TGTGCCAGCACCAAGACGGTGCTAGCGGCAAATGAGCAGTTCTTC. Encoded protein: CASTKTVLAANEQFF. The rearrangement joins TRBV7-2 to TRBJ2-1; TRBD2 matches at 7 bases. V lost 7 bases and J lost 7; bases outside the gene matches: 13. This CDR3 has 15 residues. From germline, CDR1 is SGHTA and CDR2 FQGNSA.

The V and J genes are TRBV28 and TRBJ2-7; 8 nucleotides agree with TRBD2. The CDR3 runs to 15 residues. Trimming at V came to 6 bases and at J to 0 bases, leaving 7 bases not matched to a gene. Germline CDR1 reads MDHEN; CDR2 reads SYDVKM. CDR3 nucleotides: TGTGCCAGCAGCCAAGCGGGAGCCCCCTCCTACGAGCAGTACTTC. Encoded protein: CASSQAGAPSYEQYF.

This sequence joins TRBV6-6 and TRBJ2-3; no reliable D call. V was pared by 5 bases and J by 4 bases, with 10 bases between. Germline values: CDR1 MNHNY, CDR2 SVGAGI (reference sequence). This CDR3 region has 13 residues. The CDR3 is CASSANRADTQYF. CDR3 DNA: TGTGCCAGCAGTGCGAATCGGGCAGATACGCAGTATTTT.

In the case of this clone: Other DNA sequences in this specimen translate into the identical CDR3. This chain joins TRBV6-4 and TRBJ1-1, with no clear D. Trimming took 0 bases from V and 1 from J, leaving 6 bases between them. The CDR3 has 14 amino acids. The germline gives CDR1 MRHNA, CDR2 SNTAGT. CDR3: CASSDSSGNTEAFF. The CDR3 DNA follows: TGTGCCAGCAGTGACTCATCAGGGAACACTGAAGCTTTCTTT.

The CDR3 here is CASSPQGSSGELFF. The CDR3 bases are TGTGCCAGCAGCCCCCAGGGTTCTTCCGGGGAGCTGTTTTTT. The chain has TRBV28 and TRBJ2-2; tentatively, D is TRBD1 (5 bases). Germline assignment: CDR1 MDHEN and CDR2 SYDVKM. The CDR3 contains 14 residues. V shed 6 bases and J shed 6 bases, with 14 bases lying between them.

This clone has a handful of counts. The rearrangement joins TRBV25-1 to TRBJ2-7; no definite D call. The CDR3 sequence is 14 residues long. The germline V gene has CDR1 MGHDK and CDR2 SYGVNS. With 6 bases removed from V and 2 bases from J, the gap between germline ends came to 14 bases. The CDR3 sequence is CASSSRAEPYEQYF. CDR3 in DNA: TGTGCCAGCAGCTCCCGGGCCGAACCCTACGAGCAGTACTTC.

The chain carries TRBV2 and TRBJ2-5; D not certain. V lost 3 bases to trimming and J lost 4 bases, with 3 bases between them. The germline gives CDR1 SNHLY, CDR2 FYNNEI. The CDR3 is made up of 11 amino acids. CDR3 nucleotide sequence: TGTGCCAGCAGTGACAGAGAGACCCAGTACTTC. Translation: CASSDRETQYF.

This clone was picked up one time. The V call is TRBV7-2, the J call TRBJ2-1, with 8 bases matching TRBD2. The CDR3 extends over 16 amino acids. Germline V gives CDR1 SGHTA, CDR2 FQGNSA. V was clipped by 1 base and J by 1 base; unmatched bases: 3. The CDR3 region is CASSLDPGGSYNEQFF. Written as DNA, the CDR3 is TGTGCCAGCAGCTTAGATCCGGGAGGGTCCTACAATGAGCAGTTCTTC.

This clone was counted a few times. This chain joins TRBV7-6 and TRBJ2-2; 8 nucleotides line up with TRBD2. This CDR3 has 15 amino acids. V was pared by 2 bases and J by 1 base, with 0 bases of the junction left unmatched. The germline V gene encodes CDR1 SGHVS and CDR2 FNYEAQ. CDR3 in amino acids: CASSLTSGNTGELFF. In DNA form, the CDR3 reads TGTGCCAGCAGCTTAACTAGCGGGAACACCGGGGAGCTGTTTTTT.

The rearrangement uses TRBV27 and TRBJ2-2, with 9 bases fitting TRBD1. With V trimmed by 5 bases and J by 4 bases, 17 bases remained unmatched. From germline, CDR1 is MNHEY and CDR2 SMNVEV (reference sequence). The CDR3 sequence is 19 residues long. CDR3 residues: CASSPPRFDRGVVTGELFF. In DNA form, the CDR3 reads TGTGCCAGCAGTCCCCCACGATTCGACAGGGGGGTTGTCACCGGGGAGCTGTTTTTT.